Below, 12 T cell receptor beta chains from the same sample are listed, as sequenced in a study of blood T cell repertoires in COVID-19. Assay: immunoSEQ multiplex PCR; the TCRdb copy retains only in-frame clones and omits some. The table has approximately 220,000 clones, 90% seen once. Sequences were obtained from PBMCs or T cells enriched from blood (not recorded which). The receptors here all came from a man aged 25-40 years who had been exposed to COVID-19.

The rearrangement links TRBV6-4 to TRBJ2-1; the match to TRBD2 covers 9 bases. Trimming removed 2 bases from V and 6 bases from J; junction bases left unmatched: 5. The germline V gene has CDR1 MRHNA and CDR2 SNTAGT. The CDR3 extends over 15 amino acids. CDR3 coding DNA: TGTGCCAGCAGTGACGAGGCGGGGGGGCCCAATGAGCAGTTCTTC. This sequence encodes CASSDEAGGPNEQFF.

This chain connects TRBV4-1 to TRBJ2-7, with D unresolved. Trimming removed 0 bases from V and 0 bases from J, with 6 bases in between. Germline CDR1 is MGHRA and CDR2 is YSYEKL. This CDR3 comprises 14 residues. CDR3 sequence (DNA): TGCGCCAGCAGCCAAGAAATTAGCTCCTACGAGCAGTACTTC. It codes for CASSQEISSYEQYF.

This sequence joins TRBV27 and TRBJ2-7, with 8 bases identical to TRBD1. Germline CDR1 MNHEY, CDR2 SMNVEV (reference sequence). This CDR3 contains 14 residues. With 5 bases clipped from V and 2 bases from J, the junction kept 5 bases outside the gene matches. The CDR3, as DNA: TGTGCCAGCAGTCCCCGGGACAGGACCTACGAGCAGTACTTC. This translates into CASSPRDRTYEQYF.

The chain uses TRBV5-4 and TRBJ1-6, with 8 bases identical to TRBD1. J lost 0 bases, V lost 3 bases, and 5 bases had no gene match. CDR3 length: 17 amino acids. The germline V gene encodes CDR1 SGHNT and CDR2 YYREEE (reference sequence). CDR3 sequence: CASSSDRGDSYNSPLHF. The DNA for the CDR3 is TGTGCCAGCAGCTCTGACAGGGGCGACTCCTATAATTCACCCCTCCACTTT.

The chain is built from TRBV6-5 and TRBJ2-7; TRBD1 aligns across 7 bases. V dropped 2 bases and J dropped 4; count of bases not matched to a gene: 5. From germline, CDR1 is MNHEY and CDR2 SVGAGI. This CDR3 has 14 amino acids. CDR3 sequence reads: CASSYTGTVYEQYF. Here the CDR3 DNA reads TGTGCCAGCAGTTACACCGGGACAGTGTACGAGCAGTACTTC.

The chain recombines TRBV6-5 with TRBJ2-5; D is perhaps TRBD1 (6 bases). V lost 2 bases to trimming and J lost 5 bases, with 15 bases between them. The CDR3 has 15 amino acids. Germline assignment: CDR1 MNHEY and CDR2 SVGAGI. The CDR3 loop reads CASSYVDRDLETQYF. CDR3 in DNA: TGTGCCAGCAGTTACGTGGACAGAGACCTGGAGACCCAGTACTTC.

A note on this clone: At the DNA level, this CDR3 is encoded by other sequences in the same sample as well. The chain combines TRBV19 with TRBJ1-5, with D uncertain. The ends were cut back, 2 bases at V and 5 bases at J, with 13 bases in the middle. The CDR3 is 15 residues long. Germline V gene data show CDR1 as LNHDA and CDR2 as SQIVND (reference sequence). The chain's CDR3 is CASSILRDWDQPQHF. As DNA, the CDR3 is TGTGCCAGTAGTATATTACGGGATTGGGATCAGCCCCAGCATTTT.

This clone was found once. The chain joins TRBV2 to TRBJ1-1; D not certain. CDR3 length: 13 amino acids. Per germline, CDR1 SNHLY and CDR2 FYNNEI. V was clipped by 4 bases and J by 8 bases, with 14 bases between them. As DNA, the CDR3 is TGTGCCAGCAGTGTTGGCCCAAACGCCGAAGCTTTCTTT. It yields the protein CASSVGPNAEAFF.

This rearrangement joins TRBV24-1 to TRBJ2-5, with TRBD1 matching over 7 bases. The CDR3 is made up of 15 amino acids. Unmatched junction bases numbered 7, after V lost 3 bases and J lost 4 bases. CDR1 is KGHDR and CDR2 is SFDVKD in the germline V gene. DNA of the CDR3: TGTGCCACCAGTGATCCGCCGCCAGGGGGAGAGACCCAGTACTTC. As protein: CATSDPPPGGETQYF.

The chain links TRBV5-1 to TRBJ2-3; TRBD2 agrees at 9 bases. Germline CDR1 is SGHRS and CDR2 is YFSETQ. The CDR3 runs to 15 residues. V shed 4 bases and J 2 bases; nucleotides not matched to a gene: 5. The CDR3 protein is CASSTTSGYTDTQYF. The CDR3 DNA reads TGCGCCAGCAGCACTACTAGCGGGTACACAGATACGCAGTATTTT.

This chain's CDR3 is CASSVAQGLQVGEKLFF. DNA for the CDR3: TGTGCCAGCAGCGTAGCTCAGGGGTTGCAGGTCGGAGAAAAACTGTTTTTT. The chain carries TRBV9 and TRBJ1-4; D is possibly TRBD1 (6 bases). V was shortened by 0 bases and J by 8 bases, with 20 bases between the two germline ends. Germline loops: CDR1 SGDLS, CDR2 YYNGEE. CDR3 length equals 17 residues.

This clone was seen more than once but under ten times. The rearrangement links TRBV7-9 to TRBJ2-1; the match to TRBD2 covers 8 bases. The trim removed 5 bases at V and 3 bases at J, leaving 0 bases unmatched. This CDR3 is 13 amino acids long. Germline V gene lookup returns CDR1 SEHNR and CDR2 FQNEAQ (reference sequence). The CDR3 reads CASSGTSYNEQFF. CDR3 coding DNA: TGTGCCAGCAGCGGGACTAGCTACAATGAGCAGTTCTTC.